The entry below gives a single T cell receptor (beta chain) sequence along with its context. The PCR employed 60 Vbeta primers together with 13 Jbeta primers. Produced via immunoSEQ multiplex PCR; TCRdb's table is partial and in-frame only. The sample contains approximately 92,000 clones, around four fifths of which appear only once. Germline V gene data show CDR1 as KGHSH and CDR2 as LQKENI. V shed 0 bases and J shed 0 bases, with 12 bases lying between them. This CDR3 has 17 amino acids. This sample is drawn from a study of cytomegalovirus exposure and HLA in healthy donors. The clonotype comes from a man aged 50 or older in good health and CMV-seropositive. The chain employs TRBV18 and TRBJ2-1; D is possibly TRBD2 (5 bases). Sample: PBMCs. CDR3: CASSPPGSTSSYNEQFF. As DNA, the CDR3 is TGTGCCAGCTCACCACCAGGGAGCACCAGCTCCTACAATGAGCAGTTCTTC.